What follows are 28 T cell receptor beta chains derived from one specimen sequenced in a study of T cell responses to AZD1222 COVID-19 vaccine (dated by TCRdb to about 2021). Receptor libraries were prepared by the immunoSEQ multiplex PCR assay. Drawn from immuneACCESS, this table holds only the in-frame rearrangements with V and J called that TCRdb kept. Clones are partly lost; checked studies trace under half to an unresolved V gene and leave the rest unexplained. This sample gives 150,000 to 200,000 clones in total; 80% to 90% of them show up just once. Approximately 7.2% of the sample is in the top ten clones. The time point label for this specimen denotes: baseline before first vaccination. Sequencing used peripheral blood, obtained on day 0 of AZD1222 vaccination. These TCRs come from an adult in good health.

V is TRBV7-8 and J is TRBJ2-5, with D tentatively TRBD1 (6 bases). In germline, CDR1 is SGHVS, CDR2 FQNEAQ. V was cut by 5 bases and J by 1 base, with 14 bases left in between. The CDR3 is 15 residues long. Written as DNA, the CDR3 is TGTGCCAGCAGCCGAGGTGGGGGCAGCCAAGAGACCCAGTACTTC. This sequence encodes CASSRGGGSQETQYF.

This clone appeared once. This chain uses TRBV5-1 with TRBJ2-1, with TRBD1 identical over 10 bases. This CDR3 has 14 amino acids. The V gene's germline CDR1 is SGHRS and CDR2 YFSETQ. Unmatched junction bases numbered 7, after V lost 4 bases and J lost 9 bases. CDR3 nucleotide sequence: TGCGCCAGCAGCGCGGGACAGGGGCCTTTTGAGCAGTTCTTC. It encodes CASSAGQGPFEQFF. Looking up the rest from reference TRBV5-1 and TRBJ2-1 gives the full variable domain: KAGVTQTPRYLIKTRGQQVTLSCSPISGHRSVSWYQQTPGQGLQFLFEYFSETQRNKGNFPGRFSGRQFSNSRSEMNVSTLELGDSALYLCASSAGQGPFEQFFGPGTRLTVL.

V is TRBV6-5 and J is TRBJ1-5; unclear D gene. Germline CDR1 MNHEY, CDR2 SVGAGI. The CDR3 covers 14 residues. Trimming shortened V by 7 bases and J by 10 bases, and 20 bases separated the two germline ends. CDR3 nucleotide sequence: TGTGCCAGCACGATTAGGGTACCCAATTTTCCCCAGCATTTT. Translating it yields CASTIRVPNFPQHF.

V usage is TRBV29-1 and J usage is TRBJ2-3; D remains unclear. Per germline, CDR1 SQVTM and CDR2 ANQGSEA. Trimming removed 3 bases at V and 3 bases at J, with 10 bases between. The CDR3 spans 13 residues. For the CDR3, the DNA is TGCAGCGTTGATTTGGGATATACAGATACGCAGTATTTT. This codes for CSVDLGYTDTQYF.

The chain is built from TRBV15 and TRBJ2-3; no clear D gene. Between the trimmed V and J ends, which lost 0 bases and 3 bases, there was a span of 7 bases. Per germline, CDR1 LNHNV and CDR2 YYDKDF (reference sequence). This CDR3 is 14 amino acids long. CDR3 bases: TGTGCCACCAGCAGAGAAACCGCGACAGATACGCAGTATTTT. It encodes CATSRETATDTQYF.

The chain carries TRBV27 and TRBJ1-3; a weak D match, TRBD1 (6 bases). The V gene's germline CDR1 is MNHEY and CDR2 SMNVEV (reference sequence). V gave up 6 bases and J gave up 2 bases, with 17 bases separating them. There are 16 residues in the CDR3. The DNA of the CDR3 is TGTGCCAGCAGCCCCATTCTCCACAGGGCTGGAAACACCATATATTTT. Translating gives CASSPILHRAGNTIYF.

The chain combines TRBV28 with TRBJ2-3; 9 bases line up with TRBD2. V dropped 8 bases and J dropped 2; count of bases not matched to a gene: 5. The CDR3 sequence is 14 residues long. The germline V gene encodes CDR1 MDHEN and CDR2 SYDVKM. CDR3 sequence (DNA): TGTGCCAGCGTAAGCGGGGGGTACACAGATACGCAGTATTTT. This gives the protein CASVSGGYTDTQYF. The complete variable domain, with remaining parts taken from reference TRBV28 and TRBJ2-3, reads DVKVTQSSRYLVKRTGEKVFLECVQDMDHENMFWYRQDPGLGLRLIYFSYDVKMKEKGDIPEGYSVSREKKERFSLILESASTNQTSMYLCASVSGGYTDTQYFGPGTRLTVL.

V and J are TRBV12-3 or TRBV12-4 and TRBJ1-2; unclear D gene. This CDR3 has 12 residues. The ends were cut back, 3 bases at V and 4 bases at J, with 6 bases in the middle. The CDR3: CASSLWLYGYTF. CDR3 DNA sequence: TGTGCCAGCAGTTTGTGGCTCTATGGCTACACCTTC.

The chain combines TRBV9 with TRBJ2-3; no definite D call. Germline V gives CDR1 SGDLS, CDR2 YYNGEE. The CDR3 extends over 15 amino acids. The V end was cut by 3 bases, the J end by 1 base, with 12 bases between. In DNA form, the CDR3 reads TGTGCCAGCAGCGCGCAATACCGGGGCACAGATACGCAGTATTTT. As protein: CASSAQYRGTDTQYF.

The chain links TRBV9 to TRBJ2-7, with D possibly TRBD1 on 5 matching bases. With 4 bases removed from V and 3 bases from J, the gap between germline ends came to 14 bases. This CDR3 spans 14 amino acids. Germline CDR1 and CDR2: SGDLS and YYNGEE. The CDR3 coding sequence is TGTGCCAGCAGCAAGGACAATTCCTACTACGAGCAGTACTTC. Translating it yields CASSKDNSYYEQYF.

The V and J genes are TRBV5-8 and TRBJ2-7, with unresolved D. Germline V gene sequence: CDR1 SGHTS, CDR2 YDEGEE. With 2 bases removed from V and 9 bases from J, the gap between germline ends came to 9 bases. This CDR3 spans 11 amino acids. CDR3 sequence reads: CASSFSPRQYF. The CDR3 coding sequence is TGTGCCAGCAGCTTTTCCCCTCGGCAGTACTTC.

The chain is built from TRBV18 and TRBJ2-7, with 8 bases lining up with TRBD1. The CDR3 is 12 residues long. Germline V gene lookup returns CDR1 KGHSH and CDR2 LQKENI. Trimming cost V 8 bases and J 3 bases; bases outside gene matches: 3. CDR3 nucleotides: TGTGCCAGCCGAGGACAGGGCTACGAGCAGTACGTC. Protein product: CASRGQGYEQYV.

V usage is TRBV5-6 and J usage is TRBJ2-7, with D perhaps TRBD2 (7 bases). This CDR3 has 15 residues. CDR1 is SGHDT and CDR2 is YYEEEE in the germline V gene. With 2 bases removed from V and 2 bases from J, the gap between germline ends came to 14 bases. CDR3: CASSFLAGAPYEQYF. The DNA of the CDR3 is TGTGCCAGCAGCTTTTTGGCGGGGGCTCCCTACGAGCAGTACTTC.

This rearrangement joins TRBV5-6 to TRBJ1-1, with unresolved D. Looked up from germline, CDR1 is SGHDT and CDR2 is YYEEEE. V lost 4 bases and J lost 4, with 14 bases in between. The CDR3 spans 14 residues. CDR3 loop: CASSQDQEGTEAFF. Here the CDR3 DNA reads TGTGCCAGCAGCCAGGACCAGGAAGGCACTGAAGCTTTCTTT.

This sequence joins TRBV4-2 and TRBJ2-3; TRBD2 aligns across 12 bases. Germline lookup yields CDR1 LGHNA and CDR2 YNFKEQ. The ends lost 4 bases at V and 2 bases at J; junction bases unmatched: 4. The CDR3 is 16 residues long. The CDR3 loop reads CASSPTSGGYTDTQYF. DNA for the CDR3: TGTGCCAGCAGCCCGACTAGCGGGGGCTACACAGATACGCAGTATTTT.

The DNA of the CDR3 is TGTGCCATCAGGTTCAGGGGCGATCAGCCCCAGCATTTT. Its translation is CAIRFRGDQPQHF. V usage is TRBV10-3 and J usage is TRBJ1-5; D is possibly TRBD1 (6 bases). The CDR3 runs 13 residues. The germline CDR1 and CDR2 sequences are ENHRY and SYGVKD. V was shortened by 6 bases and J by 5 bases, with 11 bases between the two germline ends.

The CDR3 protein is CASSVDPDTDTQYF. CDR3 DNA: TGTGCCAGCAGCGTAGATCCCGACACAGATACGCAGTATTTT. The V call is TRBV9, the J call TRBJ2-3; D uncertain. The ends were cut back, 0 bases at V and 2 bases at J, with 7 bases in the middle. Germline V gene data show CDR1 as SGDLS and CDR2 as YYNGEE. The CDR3 is 14 amino acids.

The V call is TRBV5-1, the J call TRBJ2-5; unclear D gene. The CDR3 is 14 amino acids. Germline V gene sequence: CDR1 SGHRS, CDR2 YFSETQ. V lost 1 base and J lost 0, with 7 bases in between. CDR3 protein: CASSLQGNQETQYF. CDR3 DNA sequence: TGCGCCAGCAGCTTGCAAGGGAACCAAGAGACCCAGTACTTC.

V usage is TRBV6-5 and J usage is TRBJ1-1; D remains ambiguous. The CDR3 loop spans 12 amino acids. V was pared by 4 bases and J by 3 bases, with 6 bases between. Per the germline V gene, CDR1 is MNHEY and CDR2 is SVGAGI. The CDR3 DNA reads TGTGCCAGCAGTTCCATTTACACTGAAGCTTTCTTT. This sequence encodes CASSSIYTEAFF.

This chain links TRBV5-1 with TRBJ2-5; D tentatively fits TRBD1 or TRBD2 (5 bases each). Trimming removed 4 bases from V and 11 bases from J, with 18 bases in between. There are 13 residues in the CDR3. Germline CDR1 SGHRS, CDR2 YFSETQ. DNA of the CDR3: TGCGCCAGCAGCCTCTGGGGTGGGGGATCTCAGTACTTC. Its translation: CASSLWGGGSQYF.

The chain recombines TRBV5-5 with TRBJ2-7; TRBD1 matches at 8 bases. This CDR3 has 16 residues. Per the germline V gene, CDR1 is SGHKS and CDR2 is YYEKEE (reference sequence). Trimming at V came to 1 base and at J to 1 base, leaving 7 bases not matched to a gene. The CDR3 is CASSLTTGEVSYEQYF. CDR3 coding DNA: TGTGCCAGCAGCTTGACGACAGGGGAAGTATCCTACGAGCAGTACTTC. Filled out from reference TRBV5-5 and TRBJ2-7, the complete variable domain reads DAGVTQSPTHLIKTRGQQVTLRCSPISGHKSVSWYQQVLGQGPQFIFQYYEKEERGRGNFPDRFSARQFPNYSSELNVNALLLGDSALYLCASSLTTGEVSYEQYFGPGTRLTVT.

The chain employs TRBV24-1 and TRBJ2-1, with D possibly TRBD2 on 6 matching bases. Germline V lookup: CDR1 KGHDR, CDR2 SFDVKD. This CDR3 comprises 13 residues. The V gene lost 9 bases and the J gene lost 5 bases, with 13 bases spanning the gap. CDR3 DNA: TGTGCCACCGGGAGGCCCGGGGACAATGAGCAGTTCTTC. Translated: CATGRPGDNEQFF.

The chain couples TRBV6-6 to TRBJ2-7, with 10 bases matching TRBD2. The CDR3 runs to 14 residues. The V segment lost 7 bases and the J segment 2 bases; nucleotides outside the gene matches: 5. Germline V gene sequence: CDR1 MNHNY, CDR2 SVGAGI (reference sequence). CDR3 protein: CASNIAGGTYEQYV. The CDR3 region has the DNA TGTGCCAGCAATATAGCGGGGGGTACCTACGAGCAGTACGTC.

This chain joins TRBV10-2 and TRBJ2-6; TRBD1 agrees at 7 bases. The CDR3 runs to 17 residues. The trim removed 3 bases at V and 2 bases at J, leaving 7 bases unmatched. In germline, CDR1 is WSHSY, CDR2 SAAADI. In DNA form, the CDR3 reads TGCGCCAGCAGTGACAAAAGAAGGGGGCCTGGGGCCAACGTCCTGACTTTC. Translating gives CASSDKRRGPGANVLTF.

This clone was observed once. This rearrangement joins TRBV6-5 to TRBJ2-7; no clear D. The CDR3 is 11 amino acids. Germline V gives CDR1 MNHEY, CDR2 SVGAGI. Deletions cut 10 bases from V and 6 bases from J, with 13 bases between. The CDR3 loop reads CATRWGSEQYF. DNA of the CDR3: TGTGCCACCAGATGGGGTTCCGAGCAGTACTTC.

The chain employs TRBV27 and TRBJ2-7, with 14 bases that match TRBD2. Looked up from germline, CDR1 is MNHEY and CDR2 is SMNVEV (reference sequence). The CDR3 has 16 amino acids. V trimming: 5 bases; J trimming: 2 bases; junction bases outside the gene matches: 5. For the CDR3, the DNA is TGTGCCAGCAGTCCGCGGACTAGCGGGGGGACCTACGAGCAGTACTTC. Translation: CASSPRTSGGTYEQYF.

This chain links TRBV19 with TRBJ1-1; D unresolved. Germline-derived CDR1 and CDR2 are LNHDA and SQIVND (reference sequence). This CDR3 has 15 amino acids. V gave up 2 bases and J gave up 0 bases, with 10 bases separating them. CDR3 bases: TGTGCCAGTAGTATACAACCGCTCATGAACACTGAAGCTTTCTTT. Amino acids: CASSIQPLMNTEAFF.

This sequence joins TRBV4-2 and TRBJ2-3, with 10 bases lining up with TRBD2. The V segment lost 4 bases and the J segment 5 bases; nucleotides outside the gene matches: 12. The CDR3 is 17 residues long. Germline V CDR1 and CDR2: LGHNA, YNFKEQ. DNA of the CDR3: TGTGCCAGCAGCCTATCCGGGAGAAGCGGGGGGGGAGATACGCAGTATTTT. Amino acid sequence: CASSLSGRSGGGDTQYF.